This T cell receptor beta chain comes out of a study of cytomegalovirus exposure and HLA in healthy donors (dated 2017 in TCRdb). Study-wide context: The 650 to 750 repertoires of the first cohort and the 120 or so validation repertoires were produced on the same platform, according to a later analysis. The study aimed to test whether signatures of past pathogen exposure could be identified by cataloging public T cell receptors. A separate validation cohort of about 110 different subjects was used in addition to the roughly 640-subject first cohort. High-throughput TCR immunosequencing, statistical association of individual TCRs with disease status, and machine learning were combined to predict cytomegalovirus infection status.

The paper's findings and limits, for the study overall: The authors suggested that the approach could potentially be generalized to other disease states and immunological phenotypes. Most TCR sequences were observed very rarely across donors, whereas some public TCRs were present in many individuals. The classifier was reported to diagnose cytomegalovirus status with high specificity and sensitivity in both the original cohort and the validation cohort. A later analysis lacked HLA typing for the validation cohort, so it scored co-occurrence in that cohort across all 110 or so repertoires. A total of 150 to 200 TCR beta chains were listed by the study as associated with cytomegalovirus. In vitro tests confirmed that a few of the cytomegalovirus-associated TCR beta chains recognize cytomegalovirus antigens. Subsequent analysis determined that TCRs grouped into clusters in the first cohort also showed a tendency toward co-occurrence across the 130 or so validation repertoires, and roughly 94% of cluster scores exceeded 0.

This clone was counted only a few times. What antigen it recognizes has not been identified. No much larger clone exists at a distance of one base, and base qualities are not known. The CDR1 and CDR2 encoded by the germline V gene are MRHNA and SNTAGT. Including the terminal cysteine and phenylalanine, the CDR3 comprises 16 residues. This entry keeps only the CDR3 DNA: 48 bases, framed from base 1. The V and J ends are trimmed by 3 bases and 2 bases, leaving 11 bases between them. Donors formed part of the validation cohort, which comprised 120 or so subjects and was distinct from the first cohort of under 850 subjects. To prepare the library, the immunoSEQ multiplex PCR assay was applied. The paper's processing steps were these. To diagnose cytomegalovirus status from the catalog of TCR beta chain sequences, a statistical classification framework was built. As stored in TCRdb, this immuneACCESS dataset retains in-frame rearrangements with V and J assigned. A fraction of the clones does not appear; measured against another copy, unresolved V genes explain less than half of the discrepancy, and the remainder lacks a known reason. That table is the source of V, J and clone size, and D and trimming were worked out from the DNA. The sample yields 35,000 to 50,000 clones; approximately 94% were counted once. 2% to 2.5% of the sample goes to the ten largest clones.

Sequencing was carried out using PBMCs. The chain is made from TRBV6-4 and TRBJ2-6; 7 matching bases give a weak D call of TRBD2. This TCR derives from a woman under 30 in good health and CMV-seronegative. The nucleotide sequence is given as TGTGCCAGCAGTGAAGGGGGGGCGGCTGGGGCCAACGTCCTGACTTTC. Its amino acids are CASSEGGAAGANVLTF.